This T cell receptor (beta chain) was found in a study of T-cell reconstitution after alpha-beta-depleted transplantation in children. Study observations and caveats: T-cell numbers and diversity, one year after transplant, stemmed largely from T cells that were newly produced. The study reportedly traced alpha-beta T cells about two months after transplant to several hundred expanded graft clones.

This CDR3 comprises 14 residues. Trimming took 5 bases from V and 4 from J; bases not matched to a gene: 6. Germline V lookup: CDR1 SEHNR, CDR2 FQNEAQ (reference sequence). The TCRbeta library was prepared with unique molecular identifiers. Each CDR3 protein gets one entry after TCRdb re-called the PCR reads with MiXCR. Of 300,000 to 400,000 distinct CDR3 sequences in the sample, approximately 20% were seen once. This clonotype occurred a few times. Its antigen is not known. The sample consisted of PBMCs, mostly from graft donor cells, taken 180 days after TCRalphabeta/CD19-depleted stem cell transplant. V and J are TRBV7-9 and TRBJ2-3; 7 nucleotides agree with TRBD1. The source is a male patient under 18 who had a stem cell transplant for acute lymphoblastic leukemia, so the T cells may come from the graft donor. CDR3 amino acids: CASSPPTGADTQYF. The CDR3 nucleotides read TGTGCCAGCAGCCCACCCACAGGGGCAGATACGCAGTATTTT.